This T cell receptor beta chain was documented in a study of CD8+CD57+ T cells in acquired aplastic anemia. This clonotype was seen a few times. A much bigger clone sits one base away, suggesting this may be a read error. The final CDR3 position lacks the conserved phenylalanine or tryptophan, pointing to a likely read error. Genomic DNA acted as the template from which TCR beta VDJ combination and CDR3 sequence profiling were carried out. MiXCR was run by TCRdb on the reads, yielding one entry per CDR3 protein. The sample records 150,000 to 200,000 distinct CDR3 sequences, more than 45% being singletons. Germline loops: CDR1 SGHNT, CDR2 YYREEE (reference sequence). V gave up 4 bases and J gave up 2 bases, with 8 bases separating them. This CDR3 is built from 13 residues. Patients included in sequencing had previously demonstrated CD8+CD57+ cell expansion by flow cytometry.

What was sequenced was sorted CD4+, CD8+, or CD8+CD57+ T cells (not recorded which) from PBMCs. The chain carries TRBV5-4 and TRBJ2-3; D is undetermined. This receptor was taken from a human donor with aplastic anemia. The CDR3 bases are TGTGCCAGCAGCCGTAGCCTCACAGATACGCAGTATTCT. Amino acids: CASSRSLTDTQYS.